In its sample, the clone carrying this T cell receptor beta chain was seen a few times. Antigen specificity is unknown. The data are from a study of T cell repertoires in cytomegalovirus infection. V gave up 0 bases and J gave up 3 bases, with 9 bases separating them. This CDR3 is 15 amino acids long. The germline gives CDR1 SGHRS, CDR2 YFSETQ. Via MiXCR, TCRdb re-called the reads, giving one row per CDR3 protein. Of 700,000 to 850,000 distinct CDR3 sequences detected, approximately 32% appear once; the ten largest clones hold roughly 12%. The sequencing used cultured CD8+ T cells from PBMCs, collected from culture after CMV antigen stimulation. This receptor was taken from a human donor in good health (CMV status not recorded). Some clones in this sample may be carry-over from other donors' samples. The chain joins TRBV5-1 to TRBJ2-2; D gene uncertain. The CDR3 DNA reads as TGCGCCAGCAGCTTGGGTGGCTCGGACACCGGGGAGCTGTTTTTT. Its translation is CASSLGGSDTGELFF.